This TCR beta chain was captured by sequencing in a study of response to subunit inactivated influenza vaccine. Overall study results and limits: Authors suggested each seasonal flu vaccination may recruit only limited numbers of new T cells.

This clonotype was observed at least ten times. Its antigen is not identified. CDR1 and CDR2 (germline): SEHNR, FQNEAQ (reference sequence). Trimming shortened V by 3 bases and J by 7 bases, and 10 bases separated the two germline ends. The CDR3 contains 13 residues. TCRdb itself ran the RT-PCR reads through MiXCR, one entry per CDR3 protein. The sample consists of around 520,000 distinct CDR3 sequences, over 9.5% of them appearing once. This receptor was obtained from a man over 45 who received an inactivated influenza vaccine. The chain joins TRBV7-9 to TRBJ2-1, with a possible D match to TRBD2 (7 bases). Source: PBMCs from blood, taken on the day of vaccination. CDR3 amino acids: CASSFRGANEQFF. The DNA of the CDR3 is TGTGCCAGCAGCTTCCGGGGGGCAAATGAGCAGTTCTTC. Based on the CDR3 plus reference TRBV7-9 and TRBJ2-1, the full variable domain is DTGVSQNPRHKITKRGQNVTFRCDPISEHNRLYWYRQTLGQGPEFLTYFQNEAQLEKSRLLSDRFSAERPKGSFSTLEIQRTEQGDSAMYLCASSFRGANEQFFGPGTRLTVL.